The next 29 T cell receptor beta chains were all read from a single sample in a study of vaccination effects on CD4 cells after COVID-19 (dated by TCRdb to between 2021 and 2024). The antigens for these receptors are not known. Library preparation was by the immunoSEQ multiplex PCR assay. Drawn from immuneACCESS, this table holds only the in-frame rearrangements with V and J called that TCRdb kept. Clones are partly lost; checked studies trace under half to an unresolved V gene and leave the rest unexplained. A total of about 41,000 clones appear in this sample, under 70% of them only once. The ten most abundant clones make up roughly 24% of the sample. The ViraFEST assay stimulated PBMC with viral peptide pools and then used TCR sequencing to identify antigen-specific CD4+ T cell clonotypes by expansion. After approximately eleven days of culture, CD4+ T cells were isolated with the EasySep CD4+ T cell isolation kit. None of the healthy vaccine recipients had a prior SARS-CoV-2 infection, which was confirmed by nucleocapsid antibody tests that came back negative both before and after vaccination.

Specimen: CD4+ T cells from PBMCs cultured with HCoV-OC43 spike peptides, collected before COVID-19 vaccination. In the paper's terms, the cell subset or site label means: HCoV-OC43 spike overlapping peptide pool stimulation. Every receptor here comes from a human donor who received a COVID-19 vaccine.

This clone was detected a few times. The V and J genes are TRBV2 and TRBJ1-2, with 8 bases matching TRBD1. CDR1 is SNHLY, CDR2 FYNNEI, per germline. V shed 4 bases and J 8 bases; nucleotides not matched to a gene: 3. The CDR3 extends over 12 amino acids. CDR3 coding DNA: TGTGCCAGCAGTGCACAGGGGGGAGGCTACACCTTC. Translating it yields CASSAQGGGYTF.

This sequence joins TRBV7-9 and TRBJ1-1; 8 bases match TRBD1. V dropped 5 bases and J dropped 1; count of bases not matched to a gene: 9. The germline V gene has CDR1 SEHNR and CDR2 FQNEAQ (reference sequence). CDR3 length: 16 amino acids. In nucleotides, the CDR3 is TGTGCCAGCAGCGAACAGGGGGGAGCATCGAACACTGAAGCTTTCTTT. Translation gives CASSEQGGASNTEAFF.

This clone was found a few times. This chain connects TRBV6-5 to TRBJ1-1; D gene unclear. The CDR3 contains 12 residues. V was shortened by 5 bases and J by 1 base, with 5 bases between the two germline ends. The V gene's germline CDR1 is MNHEY and CDR2 SVGAGI. The CDR3 protein is CASSNGNTEAFF. The DNA for the CDR3 is TGTGCCAGCAGTAACGGGAACACTGAAGCTTTCTTT.

This chain connects TRBV6-5 to TRBJ2-1; 7 bases line up with TRBD1. V was pared by 1 base and J by 9 bases, with 9 bases of the junction left unmatched. The CDR3 is 15 residues long. The V gene's germline CDR1 is MNHEY and CDR2 SVGAGI. The chain's CDR3 is CASSYLGAGGTEQFF. CDR3 in DNA: TGTGCCAGCAGTTACTTGGGGGCAGGGGGAACTGAGCAGTTCTTC.

This clone turned up a few times. The rearrangement links TRBV9 to TRBJ1-2; tentatively, D is TRBD1 (5 bases). This CDR3 has 14 residues. V shed 0 bases and J shed 5 bases, with 11 bases lying between them. Germline V gene data show CDR1 as SGDLS and CDR2 as YYNGEE. This CDR3 reads CASSVGEGLYGYTF. CDR3 sequence (DNA): TGTGCCAGCAGCGTAGGGGAGGGACTTTATGGCTACACCTTC.

V is TRBV2 and J is TRBJ2-2; TRBD1 agrees at 8 bases. Germline V gene sequence: CDR1 SNHLY, CDR2 FYNNEI. CDR3 length: 14 amino acids. The J segment lost 5 bases and the V segment lost 6 bases, leaving 5 bases of the junction unmatched. Here the CDR3 DNA reads TGTGCCAGCAGGGGACAGGTTGCTACCGGGGAGCTGTTTTTT. Encoded protein: CASRGQVATGELFF.

There are a few counts of this clone. This chain joins TRBV15 and TRBJ2-5, with D maybe TRBD2 (7 bases). CDR1 LNHNV and CDR2 YYDKDF come from the germline V gene (reference sequence). CDR3 length equals 16 residues. Trimming took 5 bases from V and 5 from J, leaving 21 bases between them. The CDR3 region has the DNA TGTGCCACCAGCTCCCTGGGGGGGGGCGCCGGGGAGACCCAGTACTTC. This sequence encodes CATSSLGGGAGETQYF.

The chain recombines TRBV28 with TRBJ2-7, with D perhaps TRBD1 or TRBD2 (5 bases each). Trimming removed 6 bases at V and 2 bases at J, with 8 bases between. The germline V gene has CDR1 MDHEN and CDR2 SYDVKM. The CDR3 is made up of 12 amino acids. This CDR3 reads CASRGDTYEQYF. CDR3 nucleotide sequence: TGTGCCAGCAGGGGGGATACCTACGAGCAGTACTTC. The complete variable domain, with remaining parts taken from reference TRBV28 and TRBJ2-7, reads DVKVTQSSRYLVKRTGEKVFLECVQDMDHENMFWYRQDPGLGLRLIYFSYDVKMKEKGDIPEGYSVSREKKERFSLILESASTNQTSMYLCASRGDTYEQYFGPGTRLTVT.

V usage is TRBV6-5 and J usage is TRBJ1-1; possible D gene TRBD1, 5 bases. Germline assignment: CDR1 MNHEY and CDR2 SVGAGI. This CDR3 spans 13 amino acids. CDR3 protein: CAGAELENTEAFF. CDR3 DNA: TGTGCAGGGGCAGAACTAGAGAACACTGAAGCTTTCTTT.

This clone was counted a few times. The J gene is TRBJ1-2, the V gene TRBV30; perhaps TRBD1 as D (5 bases). Trimming took 4 bases from V and 6 from J, leaving 9 bases between them. The CDR3 sequence is 11 residues long. Germline V lookup: CDR1 GTSNPN, CDR2 SVGIG (reference sequence). The CDR3 DNA follows: TGTGCCTGGACCGGGGGGGATGGCTACACCTTC. Its protein product is CAWTGGDGYTF.

V gene TRBV7-9 combines with J gene TRBJ1-2, with 8 positions matching TRBD1. Germline assignment: CDR1 SEHNR and CDR2 FQNEAQ (reference sequence). The CDR3 is 14 residues long. Germline trimming cut 5 bases from V and 8 bases from J; bases unmatched to any gene: 10. CDR3 bases: TGTGCCAGCAGCCCTGGGGGCAGGGGGCGAGGCTACACCTTC. This codes for CASSPGGRGRGYTF. The whole variable domain, remainder taken from reference TRBV7-9 and TRBJ1-2, is DTGVSQNPRHKITKRGQNVTFRCDPISEHNRLYWYRQTLGQGPEFLTYFQNEAQLEKSRLLSDRFSAERPKGSFSTLEIQRTEQGDSAMYLCASSPGGRGRGYTFGSGTRLTVV.

The chain joins TRBV5-4 to TRBJ2-7; 7 bases are shared with TRBD2. The CDR3 is 13 amino acids. Germline CDR1 and CDR2: SGHNT and YYREEE (reference sequence). Germline trimming cut 4 bases from V and 4 bases from J; bases unmatched to any gene: 5. The CDR3 sequence is CASSLPGGYEQYF. CDR3 DNA sequence: TGTGCCAGCAGCCTTCCGGGGGGTTACGAGCAGTACTTC.

This chain uses TRBV28 with TRBJ2-7; D gene ambiguous. The CDR3 runs 12 residues. Germline V lookup: CDR1 MDHEN, CDR2 SYDVKM. Trimming stripped 4 bases from V and 7 bases from J, with 11 bases between. The CDR3 reads CASSSLLGEQYF. The DNA of the CDR3 is TGTGCCAGCAGTTCCCTTCTTGGGGAGCAGTACTTC.

The chain is built from TRBV5-1 and TRBJ2-3; 10 bases fit TRBD2. The CDR3 has 17 amino acids. CDR1 and CDR2 from the germline V gene are SGHRS and YFSETQ. Trimming removed 3 bases from V and 2 bases from J; junction bases left unmatched: 9. The CDR3 DNA follows: TGCGCCAGCAGCTCGGGGCTAGCGGGAGAACTCACAGATACGCAGTATTTT. This sequence encodes CASSSGLAGELTDTQYF.

The chain links TRBV30 to TRBJ2-7, with unresolved D. CDR1 and CDR2 (germline): GTSNPN, SVGIG (reference sequence). V was shortened by 4 bases and J by 0 bases, with 13 bases between the two germline ends. The CDR3 covers 14 residues. This CDR3 is CAWKPMRSSYEQYF. In DNA form, the CDR3 reads TGTGCCTGGAAACCGATGCGAAGCTCCTACGAGCAGTACTTC.

This clone has a single count. This chain connects TRBV9 to TRBJ2-1; 8 bases agree with TRBD2. This CDR3 contains 15 residues. V shed 2 bases and J 8 bases; nucleotides not matched to a gene: 9. From germline, CDR1 is SGDLS and CDR2 YYNGEE. The DNA for the CDR3 is TGTGCCAGCAGCGTTAGACCCGCGGGGGGCGATGAGCAGTTCTTC. It encodes CASSVRPAGGDEQFF.

The J gene is TRBJ2-1, the V gene TRBV23-1; D gene ambiguous. TRBV23-1 is treated as an ORF (open reading frame) with a function not yet certain. Trimming removed 0 bases at V and 1 base at J, with 10 bases between. There are 16 residues in the CDR3. The CDR3 nucleotides read TGCGCCAGCAGTCAATCACCGGCACTATCCTACAATGAGCAGTTCTTC. Translation gives CASSQSPALSYNEQFF.

The rearrangement links TRBV3-1 (or the pseudogene TRBV3-2) to TRBJ2-2, with D unresolved. Germline-derived CDR1 and CDR2 are LGHDT and YNNKEL (reference sequence). This CDR3 has 12 amino acids. Trimming took 2 bases from V and 3 from J, leaving 1 base between them. DNA for the CDR3: TGTGCCAGCAGCCAACACACCGGGGAGCTGTTTTTT. The encoded protein is CASSQHTGELFF.

This clone was seen a handful of times. Other DNA sequences within the sample encode an identical CDR3. V gene TRBV5-4 combines with J gene TRBJ1-2; D unresolved. The ends were cut back, 0 bases at V and 4 bases at J, with 7 bases in the middle. This CDR3 has 13 amino acids. Germline V gene data show CDR1 as SGHNT and CDR2 as YYREEE (reference sequence). The CDR3 is CASSLEGPYGYTF. CDR3 DNA sequence: TGTGCCAGCAGCTTGGAAGGACCCTATGGCTACACCTTC.

This clone was detected only a few times. The chain combines TRBV3-1 (or the pseudogene TRBV3-2) with TRBJ1-2; perhaps TRBD1 as D (6 bases). V lost 3 bases and J lost 2, with 7 bases in between. Germline CDR1 reads LGHDT; CDR2 reads YNNKEL (reference sequence). This CDR3 spans 13 amino acids. The CDR3 region has the DNA TGTGCCAGCAGCCACGGACAGAACTATGGCTACACCTTC. It translates to CASSHGQNYGYTF.

V usage is TRBV20-1 and J usage is TRBJ2-1; a possible D gene is TRBD2 (6 bases). CDR1 DFQATT and CDR2 SNEGSKA come from the germline V gene (reference sequence). Trimming shortened V by 3 bases and J by 8 bases, and 20 bases separated the two germline ends. This CDR3 is 15 amino acids long. Here the CDR3 reads CSASRWEVYFDEQFF. DNA for the CDR3: TGCAGTGCTAGTAGGTGGGAGGTCTATTTCGATGAGCAGTTCTTC.

There are a few counts of this clone. Here the CDR3 reads CATARAPPDPDQPQHF. CDR3 DNA: TGTGCCACCGCCCGTGCCCCTCCGGACCCAGATCAGCCCCAGCATTTT. The V and J genes are TRBV24-1 and TRBJ1-5, with unresolved D. The CDR3 has 16 residues. The germline V and J ends were trimmed by 9 bases and 5 bases, with 22 bases remaining between them. Germline V gene sequence: CDR1 KGHDR, CDR2 SFDVKD.

This chain uses TRBV4-2 with TRBJ2-2; tentative D call: TRBD2 (6 bases). This CDR3 is 16 amino acids long. From germline, CDR1 is LGHNA and CDR2 YNFKEQ. Trimming pared 1 base from V and 2 bases from J, leaving 11 bases between. CDR3 sequence: CASSQGSGLNTGELFF. In DNA, the CDR3 is TGTGCCAGCAGCCAAGGGTCGGGACTTAACACCGGGGAGCTGTTTTTT.

The CDR3 spells CASSKGKSEKLFF. CDR3 sequence (DNA): TGTGCCAGCAGCAAAGGTAAGAGTGAAAAACTGTTTTTT. This chain connects TRBV21-1 to TRBJ1-4. TRBV21-1 is tagged as a pseudogene. The CDR3 covers 13 residues.

The chain employs TRBV9 and TRBJ1-6; 7 bases fit TRBD1. Per the germline V gene, CDR1 is SGDLS and CDR2 is YYNGEE. Trimming cost V 2 bases and J 12 bases; bases outside gene matches: 5. The CDR3 sequence is 13 residues long. The CDR3 region has the DNA TGTGCCAGCAGCGTTCGGGACAGCGGACCCCTCCACTTT. Translated: CASSVRDSGPLHF.

The chain has TRBV3-1 (or the pseudogene TRBV3-2) and TRBJ2-7; the match to TRBD1 covers 8 bases. The CDR3 extends over 14 amino acids. The trim removed 4 bases at V and 9 bases at J, leaving 11 bases unmatched. Per the germline V gene, CDR1 is LGHDT and CDR2 is YNNKEL (reference sequence). The CDR3 spells CASSPGQGSLGQYF. CDR3 in DNA: TGTGCCAGCAGCCCAGGACAGGGTTCCTTAGGGCAGTACTTC.

V is TRBV2 and J is TRBJ1-2, with unresolved D. V lost 1 base, J lost 4 bases, and 4 bases lay in between. This CDR3 has 12 residues. CDR1 and CDR2 from the germline V gene are SNHLY and FYNNEI. In DNA, the CDR3 is TGTGCCAGCAGTGAAGTTGGCTATGGCTACACCTTC. Amino acid sequence: CASSEVGYGYTF. The full variable domain, with the rest looked up from reference TRBV2 and TRBJ1-2, is EPEVTQTPSHQVTQMGQEVILRCVPISNHLYFYWYRQILGQKVEFLVSFYNNEISEKSEIFDDQFSVERPDGSNFTLKIRSTKLEDSAMYFCASSEVGYGYTFGSGTRLTVV.

V usage is TRBV6-5 and J usage is TRBJ1-6, with D uncertain. V was clipped by 7 bases and J by 9 bases, with 13 bases between them. The CDR3 totals 13 residues. Germline V gene lookup returns CDR1 MNHEY and CDR2 SVGAGI. The DNA of the CDR3 is TGTGCCAGCACCTCCATATCCGGTTCACCCCTCCACTTT. Translating it yields CASTSISGSPLHF.

This clone occurred a few times. V usage is TRBV7-9 and J usage is TRBJ1-2, with D possibly being TRBD1 (5 bases). Germline V gene sequence: CDR1 SEHNR, CDR2 FQNEAQ (reference sequence). The germline V and J ends were trimmed by 1 base and 8 bases, with 14 bases remaining between them. The CDR3 contains 14 residues. Here the CDR3 reads CASSLDGPGQGYTF. The DNA of the CDR3 is TGTGCCAGCAGCTTAGATGGGCCAGGGCAGGGCTACACCTTC.